This TCR beta chain came from a study of blood T cells in healthy people across ages. At the level of the study: Template switching recovered approximately one barcoded beta molecule for every two T cells.

Then a second PCR, running roughly 6 to 12 cycles, was carried out with a sample-barcoded 5' primer and a J-beta primer mix. TCRdb independently ran MiXCR on the 5' RACE reads; one entry per CDR3 protein. The sample has about 1.4 million distinct CDR3 sequences; 59% are singletons. Germline CDR1 is LGHNA and CDR2 is YNFKEQ. The CDR3 sequence is 17 residues long. Extraction of total RNA produced a minimum of 5 micrograms from each sample. The sequenced sample was blood. The chain combines TRBV4-2 with TRBJ2-4; perhaps TRBD1 as D (7 bases). The end of the DNA fits TRBJ2-7 better, so the J call may be wrong. This sequence originates from a man between 18 and 29 years old in good health. The DNA of the CDR3 is TGTGCCAGCAGCCGAACGGGACAGTCCACCGGGAGCTACGAGCAGTACTTC. As protein: CASSRTGQSTGSYEQYF.